Below are 18 T cell receptor beta chains sequenced from a single sample in a study of cytomegalovirus exposure and HLA in healthy donors. PCR used 60 Vbeta primers and 13 Jbeta primers. Here immunoSEQ multiplex PCR was the method, and the copy in TCRdb shows in-frame clones only, minus some. The data contain about 130,000 clones, roughly three quarters of them singletons. Sequenced sample: PBMCs. These receptors came from a man aged 25 to 40 in good health and CMV-seronegative.

This rearrangement joins TRBV7-3 to TRBJ2-2; 7 nucleotides line up with TRBD1. Per the germline V gene, CDR1 is SGHTA and CDR2 is FQGTGA. The trim removed 3 bases at V and 7 bases at J, leaving 5 bases unmatched. This CDR3 is 14 amino acids long. The CDR3 nucleotides read TGTGCCAGCAGCTTCGACAGGGACGGCGGGGAGCTGTTTTTT. It translates to CASSFDRDGGELFF.

This sequence joins TRBV2 and TRBJ2-7, with D perhaps matching TRBD1 (5 bases). CDR1 and CDR2 from the germline V gene are SNHLY and FYNNEI. V dropped 5 bases and J dropped 6 bases, with 20 bases sitting between them. This CDR3 comprises 15 residues. The CDR3 loop is CASSPQRNKGVEQYF. DNA for the CDR3: TGTGCCAGCAGTCCGCAGAGAAACAAAGGGGTCGAGCAGTACTTC.

V usage is TRBV6-6 and J usage is TRBJ2-2; a possible D gene is TRBD1 (6 bases). V lost 5 bases, J lost 2 bases, and 15 bases lay in between. This CDR3 has 16 amino acids. CDR1 MNHNY and CDR2 SVGAGI come from the germline V gene (reference sequence). The DNA of the CDR3 is TGTGCCAGCAGTGCCCAGGGGCTAGCAAACACCGGGGAGCTGTTTTTT. Translation: CASSAQGLANTGELFF.

The J gene is TRBJ2-7, the V gene TRBV27; D call uncertain. The CDR3 contains 13 residues. Germline V gene lookup returns CDR1 MNHEY and CDR2 SMNVEV (reference sequence). Trimming pared 0 bases from V and 2 bases from J, leaving 5 bases between. The CDR3 region has the DNA TGTGCCAGCAGTTTATCGTTCGCCTACGAGCAGTACTTC. This sequence encodes CASSLSFAYEQYF.

This chain joins TRBV12-5 and TRBJ2-7, with 12 bases aligning to TRBD2. Germline V gene sequence: CDR1 LGHNT, CDR2 FRNRAP. CDR3 length: 14 amino acids. J gave up 6 bases and V 6 bases, and 6 bases lay outside the gene matches. The CDR3 region is CASGRLAGESEQYF. The DNA of the CDR3 is TGTGCTAGTGGGAGACTAGCGGGAGAATCCGAGCAGTACTTC. Drawing the rest from reference TRBV12-5 and TRBJ2-7, the complete variable domain is DARVTQTPRHKVTEMGQEVTMRCQPILGHNTVFWYRQTMMQGLELLAYFRNRAPLDDSGMPKDRFSAEMPDATLATLKIQPSEPRDSAVYFCASGRLAGESEQYFGPGTRLTVT.

This chain connects TRBV30 to TRBJ2-7; D is undetermined. The germline CDR1 and CDR2 sequences are GTSNPN and SVGIG (reference sequence). CDR3 length: 12 residues. Trimming cost V 0 bases and J 6 bases, with 9 bases left between them. The CDR3 DNA sequence: TGTGCCTGGAGTGTAAATTTCGGCGAGCAGTACTTC. Residues: CAWSVNFGEQYF.

This sequence joins TRBV4-1 and TRBJ2-7; 11 positions match TRBD2. The V gene end was trimmed by 1 base and the J gene end by 3 bases; junction bases not matched to a gene: 5. The germline V gene has CDR1 MGHRA and CDR2 YSYEKL. CDR3 length: 16 residues. CDR3 coding DNA: TGCGCCAGCAGCCAAGTCTTTACTAGCGGGAGCTACGAGCAGTACTTC. This sequence encodes CASSQVFTSGSYEQYF.

The J gene is TRBJ2-2, the V gene TRBV10-3; 8 bases are shared with TRBD2. This CDR3 is built from 13 residues. In germline, CDR1 is ENHRY, CDR2 SYGVKD. As DNA, the CDR3 is TGTGCTTCTGGCGGGGGGTCCACCGGGGAGCTGTTTTTT. It encodes CASGGGSTGELFF.

The chain carries TRBV7-9 and TRBJ2-7; 12 nucleotides match TRBD2. The trim removed 4 bases at V and 0 bases at J, leaving 1 base unmatched. Germline V gene lookup returns CDR1 SEHNR and CDR2 FQNEAQ (reference sequence). This CDR3 has 15 residues. DNA of the CDR3: TGTGCCAGCAGCTCTAGCGGGAGGGACTCCTACGAGCAGTACTTC. It specifies CASSSSGRDSYEQYF.

Comment on this clone: Other DNA sequences in this sample translate to the same CDR3. The chain has TRBV7-9 and TRBJ2-7; 8 positions agree with TRBD1. Germline values: CDR1 SEHNR, CDR2 FQNEAQ (reference sequence). The CDR3 has 15 amino acids. Trimming took 5 bases from V and 0 from J; bases not matched to a gene: 6. The CDR3 DNA reads as TGTGCCAGCAGCCCCTGGACAGGGACCTCCTACGAGCAGTACTTC. The encoded protein is CASSPWTGTSYEQYF. Full variable domain (remainder filled in from reference TRBV7-9 and TRBJ2-7): DTGVSQNPRHKITKRGQNVTFRCDPISEHNRLYWYRQTLGQGPEFLTYFQNEAQLEKSRLLSDRFSAERPKGSFSTLEIQRTEQGDSAMYLCASSPWTGTSYEQYFGPGTRLTVT.

CDR3 coding DNA: TGCGCCAGCAGCTTGGCGGCAGGGCCCCTAGCCAAAAACATTCAGTACTTC. Translation: CASSLAAGPLAKNIQYF. The chain is built from TRBV5-1 and TRBJ2-4; possible D gene TRBD1, 5 bases. Between the trimmed V and J ends, which lost 0 bases and 0 bases, there was a span of 13 bases. The CDR3 extends over 17 amino acids. The germline V gene encodes CDR1 SGHRS and CDR2 YFSETQ.

This chain uses TRBV5-1 with TRBJ2-1, with a weak D call TRBD2 (5 bases). Germline V gene lookup returns CDR1 SGHRS and CDR2 YFSETQ. This CDR3 is built from 16 residues. V dropped 5 bases and J dropped 6 bases, with 21 bases sitting between them. CDR3 nucleotides: TGCGCCAGCAGTCTGGAGACCCCGGAAAGCGGCAATGAGCAGTTCTTC. Protein product: CASSLETPESGNEQFF.

In its sample, this clone was seen a few times. The gene calls are TRBV28 and TRBJ2-3, with no clear D. From germline, CDR1 is MDHEN and CDR2 SYDVKM. V was clipped by 6 bases and J by 9 bases, with 13 bases between them. The CDR3 covers 12 residues. CDR3 DNA sequence: TGTGCCAGCAGCGCCACCGGAGACACGCAGTATTTT. It encodes CASSATGDTQYF.

The chain employs TRBV27 and TRBJ2-2; TRBD1 matches 8 bases. Germline V CDR1 and CDR2: MNHEY, SMNVEV (reference sequence). The CDR3 consists of 15 residues. The V gene end was trimmed by 7 bases and the J gene end by 4 bases; junction bases not matched to a gene: 8. The CDR3 DNA sequence: TGTGCCAGCACTAAAGCACAGGGGGGCACCGGGGAGCTGTTTTTT. It yields the protein CASTKAQGGTGELFF.

The chain recombines TRBV12-5 with TRBJ2-7, with 13 bases identical to TRBD2. Germline V gene sequence: CDR1 LGHNT, CDR2 FRNRAP. CDR3 length: 16 residues. Trimming at V came to 2 bases and at J to 3 bases, leaving 4 bases not matched to a gene. The CDR3 nucleotides read TGTGCTAGTGGTTTGTCCTGGACTAGCGGGGGCTACGAGCAGTACTTC. Its protein product is CASGLSWTSGGYEQYF.

The genes are TRBV7-9 and TRBJ2-1; TRBD2 matches at 10 bases. Unmatched junction bases numbered 11, after V lost 5 bases and J lost 7 bases. The CDR3 covers 16 residues. CDR1 is SEHNR, CDR2 FQNEAQ, per germline (reference sequence). CDR3 nucleotides: TGTGCCAGCAGCAATCGAGCGGGAGGGCCACGGAATGAGCAGTTCTTC. Its protein is CASSNRAGGPRNEQFF.

V gene TRBV5-1 combines with J gene TRBJ2-7; possibly TRBD1 for D (6 bases). The germline CDR1 and CDR2 sequences are SGHRS and YFSETQ. V was cut by 0 bases and J by 3 bases, with 16 bases left in between. CDR3 size: 16 residues. CDR3 in amino acids: CASSLGWAGVRYEQYF. The CDR3 bases are TGCGCCAGCAGCTTGGGTTGGGCAGGGGTCCGCTACGAGCAGTACTTC.

This clone came up once. CDR3 DNA sequence: TGTGCCTGTAGTCAGGGCTCTGGGGCCAACGTCCTGACTTTC. Amino acid sequence: CACSQGSGANVLTF. V gene TRBV30 combines with J gene TRBJ2-6, with a weak D call TRBD1 (5 bases). There are 14 residues in the CDR3. Trimming stripped 6 bases from V and 0 bases from J, with 9 bases between. Germline lookup yields CDR1 GTSNPN and CDR2 SVGIG (reference sequence).